This T cell receptor beta chain is from a study of blood T cell repertoires in COVID-19. Study summary: Whether acute or convalescent, the COVID-19 samples came from the United States, Italy and Spain. T cells, B-cell-depleted T cells, or PBMCs supplied cDNA or gDNA.

This CDR3 region has 13 residues. V was pared by 5 bases and J by 7 bases, with 11 bases between. Germline assignment: CDR1 MDHEN and CDR2 SYDVKM. How the authors handled the data: The authors estimated nucleated cell counts from reference gene primer amplification. Libraries were prepared by immunoSEQ multiplex PCR; TCRdb keeps only in-frame clonotypes and omits some of them. The V and J calls and the clone size are those of that table, but D and trimming were determined from the DNA. Here the sample spans some 90,000 clones, roughly 86% being singletons. Specimen: peripheral blood. V usage is TRBV28 and J usage is TRBJ1-4, with a weak D call TRBD1 (5 bases). The source of this sequence is a human donor in a cohort sampled during active COVID-19. For the CDR3, the DNA is TGTGCCAGCAGTCTAGGGACTGGTGAAAAACTGTTTTTT. As protein: CASSLGTGEKLFF.